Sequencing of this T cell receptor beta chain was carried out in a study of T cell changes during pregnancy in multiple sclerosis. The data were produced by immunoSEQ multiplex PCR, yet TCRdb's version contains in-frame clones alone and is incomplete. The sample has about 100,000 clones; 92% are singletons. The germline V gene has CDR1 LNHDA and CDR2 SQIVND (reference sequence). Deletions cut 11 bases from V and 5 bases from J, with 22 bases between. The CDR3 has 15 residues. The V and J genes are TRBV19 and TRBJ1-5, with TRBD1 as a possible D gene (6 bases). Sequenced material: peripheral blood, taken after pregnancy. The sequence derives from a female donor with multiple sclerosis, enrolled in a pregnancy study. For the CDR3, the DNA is TGTGCCTCTAACGCCGGGGGGCAGCCTTATCAGCCCCAGCATTTT. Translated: CASNAGGQPYQPQHF.